Included here is one T cell receptor (beta chain) sequence, with context. This CDR3 has 14 amino acids. Germline CDR1 is SQVTM and CDR2 is ANQGSEA. V lost 6 bases, J lost 4 bases, and 19 bases lay in between. Method: immunoSEQ multiplex PCR; TCRdb's copy keeps in-frame clones and lacks some. The sample has 50,000 to 80,000 clones, roughly 92% seen once. This specimen belongs to a study of T cell changes during pregnancy in multiple sclerosis. The input for sequencing was peripheral blood, taken in the second trimester of pregnancy. V usage is TRBV29-1 and J usage is TRBJ2-7, with a weak D call TRBD1 (6 bases). This clonotype was obtained from a female donor with multiple sclerosis, enrolled in a pregnancy study. DNA of the CDR3: TGCAGCGTAGCCACACTACAGGGTTCGTACGAGCAGTACTTC. It is translated as CSVATLQGSYEQYF.